This record concerns one T cell receptor (beta chain) sequence. The antigen is not known. This sample is drawn from a study of shared clonotypes between healthy human individuals. Background on the study: Aged 18 to 49, the donors were two women and a few men.

Each sorted subset replicate got 200 ng genomic DNA, 25,000 to 30,000 genomes. Generated by immunoSEQ multiplex PCR, the TCRdb table keeps only in-frame clones and is missing some. The sample lists 1.6 million or so clones, 98% to 99% occurring once. Study-level findings and limits: Researchers sampled blood only, noting tissue repertoires likely differ. Non-shared clonotypes showed lower generation probabilities than clonotypes common to all four donors.

This CDR3 is built from 13 residues. Between the trimmed V and J ends, which lost 4 bases and 6 bases, there was a span of 13 bases. CDR1 is KGHSH, CDR2 LQKENI, per germline. The receptor's source is a man younger than 40 in good health. The genes are TRBV18 and TRBJ2-7; possibly TRBD1 for D (6 bases). Specimen: naive CD4+ T cells sorted from blood. Subset noted: CD45RA+ positively selected. The CDR3 loop is CASSQTGQSEQYF. CDR3 sequence (DNA): TGTGCCAGCTCACAAACTGGACAGTCCGAGCAGTACTTC.